This T cell receptor (beta chain) was obtained from a study of PD-1 and CTLA-4 blockade in melanoma. This table comes from immunoSEQ multiplex PCR, and its TCRdb copy is limited to in-frame clones, with some not included. The table records tens of thousands of clones, approximately 88% of them present only once. The CDR3 runs to 13 residues. Trimming took 4 bases from V and 3 from J, leaving 10 bases between them. Per the germline V gene, CDR1 is SGDLS and CDR2 is YYNGEE. Sequencing was performed on CD8+ T cells from peripheral blood, taken before anti-PD-1 treatment. The chain links TRBV9 to TRBJ1-1; D call uncertain. The sequence was obtained from a human donor with melanoma. Here the CDR3 reads CASSTRRDTEAFF. The CDR3, as DNA: TGTGCCAGCAGCACCCGCCGGGACACTGAAGCTTTCTTT. Full variable domain (rest looked up from reference TRBV9 and TRBJ1-1): DSGVTQTPKHLITATGQRVTLRCSPRSGDLSVYWYQQSLDQGLQFLIQYYNGEERAKGNILERFSAQQFPDLHSELNLSSLELGDSALYFCASSTRRDTEAFFGQGTRLTVV.